This is a list of T cell receptor beta chains from one sample in a study of beta chain features in type 1 diabetes. Method: immunoSEQ multiplex PCR; TCRdb's copy keeps in-frame clones and lacks some. The data show 500,000 to 650,000 clones, with 9.5% to 15% seen just once and around 0.12% held by the top ten. Specimen: naive CD4+ T cells from blood. The source is a man in his thirties or forties with type 1 diabetes. CDR3s include the opening cysteine and the closing phenylalanine or tryptophan. The D gene is left open where the match is weak. Clone size is shown for a subset of rows, as once, few, many or a class of expanded clone.

>TRBV30|TRBJ1-5|few|.
TGTGCCTGGAGTGTACTTCGAGAAGATCAGCCCCAGCATTTT
CAWSVLREDQPQHF
>TRBV7-2|TRBJ2-3|.|TRBD1
TGTGCCAGCAGCTTCGGACAGGGGGAAACAGATACGCAGTATTTT
CASSFGQGETDTQYF
>TRBV9|TRBJ2-3|.|.
TGTGCCAGCAGCGTGATGCAGGGAGTATCAGATACGCAGTATTTT
CASSVMQGVSDTQYF
>TRBV29-1|TRBJ2-5|.|TRBD2
TGCAGCGTCCGGGCCGCGGGGGAGGAGACCCAGTACTTC
CSVRAAGEETQYF
>TRBV11-3|TRBJ2-1|.|.
TGTGCCAGCACCAGACAGGCTACCTCTCTCAATGAGCAGTTCTTC
CASTRQATSLNEQFF
>TRBV7-2|TRBJ1-6|.|.
TGTGCCATCCGGGACGGAAACTATAATTCACCCCTCCACTTT
CAIRDGNYNSPLHF
>TRBV5-1|TRBJ1-2|.|TRBD1
TGCGCCAGCAGCTTGGACGGGACAGGTGCTTATGGCTACACCTTC
CASSLDGTGAYGYTF
>TRBV25-1|TRBJ2-7|.|.
TGTGCCAGCAGTGAATACGGGGTGCAGTACTTC
CASSEYGVQYF
>TRBV7-9|TRBJ1-2|few|.
TGTGCCAGCAGCTTGAAGGGTTCAAGCTATGGCTACACCTTC
CASSLKGSSYGYTF
>TRBV7-2|TRBJ2-7|.|.
TGTGCCAGCAGCTTAGTTACGGGTAACTACGAGCAGTACTTC
CASSLVTGNYEQYF
>TRBV6-6|TRBJ1-1|few|TRBD1
TGTGCCAGCAAAGACAGGGAAGGGAGGACTGAAGCTTTCTTT
CASKDREGRTEAFF